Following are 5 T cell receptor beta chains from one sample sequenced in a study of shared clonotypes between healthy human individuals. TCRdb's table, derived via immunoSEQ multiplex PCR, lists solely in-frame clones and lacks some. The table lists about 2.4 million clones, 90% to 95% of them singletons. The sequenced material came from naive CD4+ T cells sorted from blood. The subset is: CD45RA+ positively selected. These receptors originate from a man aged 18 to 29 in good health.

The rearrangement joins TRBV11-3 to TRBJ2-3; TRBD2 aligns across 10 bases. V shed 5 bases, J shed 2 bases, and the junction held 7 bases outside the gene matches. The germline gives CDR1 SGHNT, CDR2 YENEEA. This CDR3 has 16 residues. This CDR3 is CASSPRTSGNTDTQYF. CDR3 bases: TGTGCCAGCAGCCCGAGGACTAGCGGTAACACAGATACGCAGTATTTT.

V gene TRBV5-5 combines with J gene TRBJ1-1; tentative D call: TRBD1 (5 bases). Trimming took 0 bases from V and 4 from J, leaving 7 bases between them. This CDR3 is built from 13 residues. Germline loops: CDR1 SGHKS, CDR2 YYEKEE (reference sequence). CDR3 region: CASSLGQSTEAFF. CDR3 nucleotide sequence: TGTGCCAGCAGCTTGGGACAGAGCACTGAAGCTTTCTTT.

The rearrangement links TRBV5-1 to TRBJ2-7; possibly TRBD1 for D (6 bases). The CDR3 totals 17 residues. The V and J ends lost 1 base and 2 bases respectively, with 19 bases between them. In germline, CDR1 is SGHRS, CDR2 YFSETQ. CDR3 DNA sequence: TGCGCCAGCAGCTTGACGGCGATGACAGGAGCTACCTACGAGCAGTACTTC. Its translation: CASSLTAMTGATYEQYF.

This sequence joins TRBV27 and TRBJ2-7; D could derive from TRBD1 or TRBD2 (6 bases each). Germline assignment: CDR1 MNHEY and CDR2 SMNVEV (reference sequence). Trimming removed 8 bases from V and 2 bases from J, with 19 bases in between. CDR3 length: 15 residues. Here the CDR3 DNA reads TGTGCCAGCCGAAGGGTAGGGGGGATGACCTACGAGCAGTACTTC. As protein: CASRRVGGMTYEQYF.

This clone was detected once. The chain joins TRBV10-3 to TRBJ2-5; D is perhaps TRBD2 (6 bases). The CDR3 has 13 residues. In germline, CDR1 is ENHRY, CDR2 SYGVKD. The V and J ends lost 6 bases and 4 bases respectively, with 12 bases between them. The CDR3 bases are TGTGCCATCAGACTCGACGGGAGAGAGACCCAGTACTTC. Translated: CAIRLDGRETQYF.